The 23 T cell receptor beta chains in this list originate from one sample, sequenced in a study of STAT5B mutations in CD4+ large granular lymphocyte leukemia. TCRdb keeps only in-frame clones here, not all; method: immunoSEQ multiplex PCR. The data contain around 37,000 clones, around 75% of them singletons. Sample: CD4+ T cells from blood buffy coats. The source is a human donor in good health.

V is TRBV7-9 and J is TRBJ2-1; D may match TRBD1 or TRBD2 (6 bases each). V was shortened by 1 base and J by 8 bases, with 18 bases between the two germline ends. This CDR3 has 16 amino acids. Germline V gene lookup returns CDR1 SEHNR and CDR2 FQNEAQ (reference sequence). The CDR3 protein is CASSLGGSRGGHEQFF. The CDR3 bases are TGTGCCAGCAGCTTAGGCGGTTCCAGGGGAGGCCATGAGCAGTTCTTC.

The CDR3 region is CASSLDDWVSYEQYF. CDR3 nucleotide sequence: TGTGCCAGCAGCTTAGACGATTGGGTGTCCTACGAGCAGTACTTC. J is TRBJ2-7 and V is TRBV7-9, with unresolved D. The CDR3 is 15 amino acids. V was trimmed by 1 base and J by 1 base, leaving 11 bases between them. Germline-derived CDR1 and CDR2 are SEHNR and FQNEAQ (reference sequence).

This clone was seen more than once but under ten times. The DNA of the CDR3 is TGTGCCAGCAGCTGGGGCGGACTCAGCTCCTACAATGAGCAGTTCTTC. It encodes CASSWGGLSSYNEQFF. The chain carries TRBV5-6 and TRBJ2-1; D tentatively fits TRBD1 or TRBD2 (5 bases each). The CDR3 loop spans 16 amino acids. Germline CDR1 and CDR2: SGHDT and YYEEEE. Trimming pared 3 bases from V and 0 bases from J, leaving 13 bases between.

The V and J genes are TRBV7-2 and TRBJ1-2; D is unclear. The germline V gene has CDR1 SGHTA and CDR2 FQGNSA. The CDR3 is made up of 13 amino acids. V was trimmed by 3 bases and J by 7 bases, leaving 12 bases between them. CDR3 nucleotide sequence: TGTGCCAGCAGCTTCCCGGACCCCCCTGGCTACACCTTC. Its translation is CASSFPDPPGYTF.

V and J are TRBV25-1 and TRBJ2-1; 10 nucleotides align to TRBD2. This CDR3 contains 14 residues. J lost 3 bases, V lost 7 bases, and 3 bases had no gene match. CDR1 and CDR2 from the germline V gene are MGHDK and SYGVNS. CDR3 amino acids: CASTRTSGYNEQFF. The CDR3 bases are TGTGCCAGCACACGGACTAGCGGCTACAATGAGCAGTTCTTC.

V and J are TRBV21-1 and TRBJ1-2. TRBV21-1 is an annotated pseudogene. The CDR3 extends over 14 amino acids. The CDR3 DNA reads TGTGCCAGCAGCGGAGAGCAGGGACGCTATGGCTACACCTTC. This translates into CASSGEQGRYGYTF.

This chain joins TRBV7-2 and TRBJ2-1; no definite D call. CDR3 size: 12 residues. The V gene's germline CDR1 is SGHTA and CDR2 FQGNSA. Trimming took 5 bases from V and 3 from J, leaving 5 bases between them. The CDR3 loop is CASSVFYNEQFF. CDR3 nucleotide sequence: TGTGCCAGCAGCGTTTTCTACAATGAGCAGTTCTTC. The variable domain in full, with the rest retrieved from reference TRBV7-2 and TRBJ2-1, is GAGVSQSPSNKVTEKGKDVELRCDPISGHTALYWYRQSLGQGLEFLIYFQGNSAPDKSGLPSDRFSAERTGGSVSTLTIQRTQQEDSAVYLCASSVFYNEQFFGPGTRLTVL.

The V gene is TRBV5-1, the J gene TRBJ2-7; D unresolved. Trimming removed 3 bases at V and 4 bases at J, with 11 bases between. This CDR3 comprises 13 residues. CDR1 is SGHRS and CDR2 is YFSETQ in the germline V gene. CDR3 DNA sequence: TGCGCCAGCAGCTCCCTGGCTAGATACGAGCAGTACTTC. Protein: CASSSLARYEQYF.

CDR3 bases: TGTGCCAGCAGCTTGATTCACAGGGGAACAGATACGCAGTATTTT. Its protein product is CASSLIHRGTDTQYF. The chain has TRBV5-4 and TRBJ2-3, with 7 nucleotides matching TRBD1. Trimming cost V 1 base and J 3 bases; bases outside gene matches: 5. The CDR3 consists of 15 residues. Looked up from germline, CDR1 is SGHNT and CDR2 is YYREEE (reference sequence).

This clone has more than one count but fewer than ten. The chain links TRBV2 to TRBJ2-5; a possible D gene is TRBD1 (5 bases). There are 13 residues in the CDR3. The germline V gene encodes CDR1 SNHLY and CDR2 FYNNEI. V lost 5 bases and J lost 5, with 12 bases in between. CDR3 nucleotides: TGTGCCAGCAGTCGCAGGGAATCTGAGACCCAGTACTTC. Translation: CASSRRESETQYF.

As to this clone: The sample holds other DNA sequences that translate to the same CDR3. The gene calls are TRBV7-2 and TRBJ2-7; D ambiguous. V dropped 1 base and J dropped 4 bases, with 5 bases sitting between them. The CDR3 sequence is 12 residues long. Germline CDR1 is SGHTA and CDR2 is FQGNSA. CDR3 residues: CASSLGAYEQYF. DNA of the CDR3: TGTGCCAGCAGCTTAGGGGCGTACGAGCAGTACTTC.

The rearrangement uses TRBV7-9 and TRBJ2-1; TRBD1 matches at 10 bases. Germline V gene data show CDR1 as SEHNR and CDR2 as FQNEAQ (reference sequence). The V gene end was trimmed by 5 bases and the J gene end by 6 bases; junction bases not matched to a gene: 4. This CDR3 comprises 14 residues. The CDR3 DNA sequence: TGTGCCAGCAGCGCCGGACAGGGGGTCAATGAGCAGTTCTTC. It yields the protein CASSAGQGVNEQFF.

DNA for the CDR3: TGTGCCAGCAGCTCAGCGACAGGGGGGAGACGGGAGACCCAGTACTTC. It encodes CASSSATGGRRETQYF. The chain recombines TRBV7-2 with TRBJ2-5; TRBD1 aligns across 9 bases. The CDR3 is 16 residues long. V shed 4 bases, J shed 5 bases, and the junction held 11 bases outside the gene matches. Germline V gives CDR1 SGHTA, CDR2 FQGNSA.

This rearrangement joins TRBV7-8 to TRBJ2-3; D is unclear. Germline CDR1 reads SGHVS; CDR2 reads FQNEAQ. V dropped 3 bases and J dropped 6 bases, with 10 bases sitting between them. This CDR3 spans 13 amino acids. The CDR3 bases are TGTGCCAGCAGCTTGCCGGGCCCGGATACGCAGTATTTT. Translating gives CASSLPGPDTQYF.

The rearrangement uses TRBV9 and TRBJ2-1; no clear D. This CDR3 region has 15 residues. Germline CDR1 reads SGDLS; CDR2 reads YYNGEE. The V gene lost 0 bases and the J gene lost 0 bases, with 7 bases spanning the gap. Written as DNA, the CDR3 is TGTGCCAGCAGCGTAGGTCCGGACTCCTACAATGAGCAGTTCTTC. It specifies CASSVGPDSYNEQFF.

The V call is TRBV19, the J call TRBJ1-5; 7 nucleotides match TRBD1. Germline lookup yields CDR1 LNHDA and CDR2 SQIVND (reference sequence). CDR3 length: 16 amino acids. V trimming: 4 bases; J trimming: 5 bases; junction bases outside the gene matches: 11. The CDR3 region has the DNA TGTGCCAGTAGTAGGGAGACAGGGCAGCCACATCAGCCCCAGCATTTT. It yields the protein CASSRETGQPHQPQHF.

A few counts support this clone. The chain employs TRBV5-6 and TRBJ2-2; weak D call: TRBD1 (6 bases). V was pared by 2 bases and J by 4 bases, with 12 bases between. The CDR3 contains 15 residues. Germline values: CDR1 SGHDT, CDR2 YYEEEE. The CDR3 sequence: CASSFGQRGTGELFF. Here the CDR3 DNA reads TGTGCCAGCAGCTTTGGACAGAGGGGCACCGGGGAGCTGTTTTTT.

This chain joins TRBV6-6 and TRBJ2-1; TRBD1 matches 9 bases. CDR3 size: 14 residues. CDR1 and CDR2 from the germline V gene are MNHNY and SVGAGI (reference sequence). The V and J ends lost 7 bases and 6 bases, in that order; junction bases with no gene match: 7. CDR3 residues: CASNPQGASNEQFF. CDR3 DNA: TGTGCCAGCAACCCACAGGGGGCGTCCAATGAGCAGTTCTTC.

The count of this clone is one. The chain combines TRBV10-3 with TRBJ1-1; a weak D match, TRBD1 (6 bases). V shed 3 bases and J shed 3 bases, with 11 bases lying between them. Germline V gives CDR1 ENHRY, CDR2 SYGVKD. The CDR3 extends over 14 amino acids. CDR3 residues: CAISEQGGDTEAFF. CDR3 DNA: TGTGCCATCAGTGAACAGGGTGGAGACACTGAAGCTTTCTTT.

CDR3 DNA sequence: TGTGCCAGCAGTGAAATGGGACAGGGGGCCGGGGAGCTGTTTTTT. This translates into CASSEMGQGAGELFF. The genes are TRBV25-1 and TRBJ2-2, with TRBD1 identical over 11 bases. V shed 2 bases, J shed 6 bases, and the junction held 2 bases outside the gene matches. Germline lookup yields CDR1 MGHDK and CDR2 SYGVNS. CDR3 length equals 15 residues.

J is TRBJ2-2 and V is TRBV10-3; TRBD1 aligns across 8 bases. The V and J ends lost 5 bases and 1 base, in that order; junction bases with no gene match: 3. Looked up from germline, CDR1 is ENHRY and CDR2 is SYGVKD. CDR3 length equals 15 residues. The CDR3, as DNA: TGTGCCATCAGTTGGACAGGGAGGAACACCGGGGAGCTGTTTTTT. Translation: CAISWTGRNTGELFF.

This clone was picked up one time. The chain joins TRBV5-6 to TRBJ2-4, with a weak D call TRBD2 (8 bases). Germline-derived CDR1 and CDR2 are SGHDT and YYEEEE. The CDR3 totals 18 residues. With 4 bases removed from V and 2 bases from J, the gap between germline ends came to 22 bases. The chain's CDR3 is CASSREGAGAVTKNIQYF. CDR3 nucleotides: TGTGCCAGCAGCCGGGAGGGGGCAGGGGCGGTAACCAAAAACATTCAGTACTTC.

The V gene is TRBV10-3, the J gene TRBJ2-3; 9 bases fit TRBD2. The CDR3 runs to 16 residues. Per the germline V gene, CDR1 is ENHRY and CDR2 is SYGVKD. With V trimmed by 4 bases and J by 6 bases, 11 bases remained unmatched. The CDR3 loop is CAISVELAGPRDTQYF. Written as DNA, the CDR3 is TGTGCCATCAGTGTAGAGCTAGCGGGGCCTCGGGATACGCAGTATTTT.